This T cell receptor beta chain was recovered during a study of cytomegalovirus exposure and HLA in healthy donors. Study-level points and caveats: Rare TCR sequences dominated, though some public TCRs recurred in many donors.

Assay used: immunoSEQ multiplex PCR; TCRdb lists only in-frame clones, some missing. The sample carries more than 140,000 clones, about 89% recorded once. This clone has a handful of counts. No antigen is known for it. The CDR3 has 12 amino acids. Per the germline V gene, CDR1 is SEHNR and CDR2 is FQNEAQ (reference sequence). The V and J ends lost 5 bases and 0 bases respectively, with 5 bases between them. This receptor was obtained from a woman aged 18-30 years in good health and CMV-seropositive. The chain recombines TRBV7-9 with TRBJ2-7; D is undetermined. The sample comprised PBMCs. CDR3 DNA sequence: TGTGCCAGCAGCCCTAGCTCCTACGAGCAGTACTTC. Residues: CASSPSSYEQYF.